A single sample is the source of the 19 T cell receptor beta chains below, sequenced in a study of Tregs in tolerant kidney transplant recipients. Produced via immunoSEQ multiplex PCR; TCRdb's table is partial and in-frame only. Here the sample spans about 88,000 clones, roughly 92% being singletons. The sequenced sample was CD8+ T cells from blood. These receptors originate from a human donor in good health.

The chain carries TRBV9 and TRBJ1-2; the D is unclear. The length of the CDR3 is 12 residues. Trimming shortened V by 4 bases and J by 8 bases, and 12 bases separated the two germline ends. Germline assignment: CDR1 SGDLS and CDR2 YYNGEE. CDR3 protein: CASSREGGGYTF. In DNA form, the CDR3 reads TGTGCCAGCAGCCGGGAGGGTGGCGGCTACACCTTC.

This chain uses TRBV9 with TRBJ1-2, with D possibly being TRBD1 (6 bases). The V gene lost 4 bases and the J gene lost 0 bases, with 16 bases spanning the gap. The germline V gene encodes CDR1 SGDLS and CDR2 YYNGEE. The CDR3 is 16 amino acids. DNA of the CDR3: TGTGCCAGCAGCAACCCCCCGACAGGAGCTAACTATGGCTACACCTTC. This translates into CASSNPPTGANYGYTF.

The chain uses TRBV19 and TRBJ1-5; D is possibly TRBD1 (5 bases). V lost 3 bases and J 7 bases, leaving 13 bases between the germline ends. The CDR3 consists of 14 residues. Germline loops: CDR1 LNHDA, CDR2 SQIVND (reference sequence). The CDR3 reads CASSIGGTGQPQHF. The CDR3 DNA reads as TGTGCCAGTAGTATCGGGGGGACGGGACAGCCCCAGCATTTT.

The chain has TRBV27 and TRBJ2-1, with D unclear. Germline values: CDR1 MNHEY, CDR2 SMNVEV (reference sequence). V gave up 5 bases and J gave up 6 bases, with 14 bases separating them. CDR3 length equals 14 residues. The DNA of the CDR3 is TGTGCCAGCAGTCCCCTCCGGAGCCTCAATGAGCAGTTCTTC. Translated, it gives CASSPLRSLNEQFF.

The J gene is TRBJ2-2, the V gene TRBV18; the D gene is possibly TRBD2 (5 bases). Germline V gene sequence: CDR1 KGHSH, CDR2 LQKENI. The CDR3 loop spans 16 amino acids. V was shortened by 3 bases and J by 0 bases, with 11 bases between the two germline ends. The CDR3 region has the DNA TGTGCCAGCTCACCTCTGGAGGAGACGAACACCGGGGAGCTGTTTTTT. It yields the protein CASSPLEETNTGELFF.

The J gene is TRBJ2-2, the V gene TRBV4-2; no clear D gene. The CDR3 has 15 residues. The germline gives CDR1 LGHNA, CDR2 YNFKEQ. Trimming stripped 8 bases from V and 0 bases from J, with 13 bases between. CDR3 nucleotide sequence: TGTGCCAGCGGTACTATTGACACGAACACCGGGGAGCTGTTTTTT. Encoded protein: CASGTIDTNTGELFF.

V and J are TRBV4-1 and TRBJ2-7; 10 positions agree with TRBD2. This CDR3 is built from 16 residues. CDR1 and CDR2 from the germline V gene are MGHRA and YSYEKL. Germline trimming cut 0 bases from V and 3 bases from J; bases unmatched to any gene: 5. The CDR3 nucleotides are TGCGCCAGCAGCCAAGAATTATCTAGCGGGAGCTACGAGCAGTACTTC. Encoded protein: CASSQELSSGSYEQYF.

The V and J genes are TRBV6-4 and TRBJ2-5; 9 bases match TRBD2. The CDR3 consists of 14 residues. Germline CDR1 and CDR2: MRHNA and SNTAGT. Unmatched junction bases numbered 1, after V lost 3 bases and J lost 2 bases. CDR3 nucleotides: TGTGCCAGCAGTGAGCGGGGGGGGCAAGAGACCCAGTACTTC. Its protein is CASSERGGQETQYF.

The V call is TRBV9, the J call TRBJ2-2; 9 nucleotides match TRBD2. V dropped 0 bases and J dropped 2; count of bases not matched to a gene: 11. There are 19 residues in the CDR3. In germline, CDR1 is SGDLS, CDR2 YYNGEE. CDR3 nucleotides: TGTGCCAGCAGCGTAGTGGCCCCCCCAGCGGGGGGCAACACCGGGGAGCTGTTTTTT. Its protein is CASSVVAPPAGGNTGELFF. Complete variable domain (other parts from reference TRBV9 and TRBJ2-2): DSGVTQTPKHLITATGQRVTLRCSPRSGDLSVYWYQQSLDQGLQFLIQYYNGEERAKGNILERFSAQQFPDLHSELNLSSLELGDSALYFCASSVVAPPAGGNTGELFFGEGSRLTVL.

The genes are TRBV7-8 and TRBJ1-2; 7 bases align to TRBD1. The junction had 9 bases not matched to a gene; V was cut back by 0 bases and J by 5 bases. Germline-derived CDR1 and CDR2 are SGHVS and FQNEAQ. The CDR3 covers 16 residues. CDR3 amino acids: CASSLAYGTDPYGYTF. Here the CDR3 DNA reads TGTGCCAGCAGCTTAGCCTATGGGACAGATCCGTATGGCTACACCTTC.

The chain joins TRBV19 to TRBJ1-2; a possible D gene is TRBD1 (6 bases). V was pared by 3 bases and J by 4 bases, with 12 bases between. Germline V CDR1 and CDR2: LNHDA, SQIVND (reference sequence). The CDR3 loop spans 14 amino acids. Here the CDR3 DNA reads TGTGCCAGTAGTATCGAGGACAGTTCCTATGGCTACACCTTC. This codes for CASSIEDSSYGYTF.

This chain connects TRBV4-1 to TRBJ2-3; 8 positions agree with TRBD1. This CDR3 has 17 amino acids. Trimming cost V 0 bases and J 3 bases; bases outside gene matches: 8. Germline-derived CDR1 and CDR2 are MGHRA and YSYEKL. CDR3 residues: CASSQEPGGVVTDTQYF. The CDR3 bases are TGCGCCAGCAGCCAAGAACCAGGGGGCGTAGTAACAGATACGCAGTATTTT.

The rearrangement joins TRBV6-1 to TRBJ1-5; TRBD1 aligns across 7 bases. In germline, CDR1 is MNHNS, CDR2 SASEGT. The CDR3 runs 11 residues. Trimming took 8 bases from V and 6 from J; bases not matched to a gene: 1. The CDR3: CASSGGQPQHF. The CDR3 bases are TGTGCCAGCTCAGGGGGTCAGCCCCAGCATTTT.

The chain links TRBV7-8 to TRBJ2-3; D is unresolved. The V end lost 3 bases, the J end lost 2 bases, and 3 bases lay between the germline ends. The CDR3 contains 12 residues. Germline V CDR1 and CDR2: SGHVS, FQNEAQ. The CDR3 region is CASSLYTDTQYF. CDR3 nucleotides: TGTGCCAGCAGCTTGTACACAGATACGCAGTATTTT.

This clone was seen just once. The chain carries TRBV7-6 and TRBJ2-1; D is perhaps TRBD1 or TRBD2 (5 bases each). Germline loops: CDR1 SGHVS, CDR2 FNYEAQ. This CDR3 is built from 16 residues. V was shortened by 1 base and J by 5 bases, with 15 bases between the two germline ends. The chain's CDR3 is CASSLVYGGINNEQFF. In DNA form, the CDR3 reads TGTGCCAGCAGCTTAGTTTATGGGGGAATCAACAATGAGCAGTTCTTC. Complete variable domain (other parts from reference TRBV7-6 and TRBJ2-1): GAGVSQSPRYKVTKRGQDVALRCDPISGHVSLYWYRQALGQGPEFLTYFNYEAQQDKSGLPNDRFSAERPEGSISTLTIQRTEQRDSAMYRCASSLVYGGINNEQFFGPGTRLTVL.

This chain uses TRBV6-5 with TRBJ2-2, with 8 bases that match TRBD2. CDR1 MNHEY and CDR2 SVGAGI come from the germline V gene. The CDR3 spans 15 residues. The V gene end was trimmed by 8 bases and the J gene end by 3 bases; junction bases not matched to a gene: 8. This CDR3 is CASEFSGGDTGELFF. In DNA, the CDR3 is TGTGCCAGCGAGTTCTCCGGGGGGGACACCGGGGAGCTGTTTTTT.

The chain combines TRBV5-6 with TRBJ2-6, with D hard to call. Germline CDR1 and CDR2: SGHDT and YYEEEE. The CDR3 runs 15 residues. Trimming took 3 bases from V and 0 from J, leaving 7 bases between them. The CDR3 loop is CASSWSLSGANVLTF. DNA for the CDR3: TGTGCCAGCAGCTGGAGCCTCTCTGGGGCCAACGTCCTGACTTTC.

V gene TRBV19 combines with J gene TRBJ1-1; the D gene is possibly TRBD1 (5 bases). The germline CDR1 and CDR2 sequences are LNHDA and SQIVND (reference sequence). This CDR3 is 13 amino acids long. Trimming left V 5 bases short and J 0 bases short, with 7 bases between. For the CDR3, the DNA is TGTGCCAGTAGTGTAGGGGTGAACACTGAAGCTTTCTTT. Protein sequence: CASSVGVNTEAFF.

The rearrangement uses TRBV9 and TRBJ2-7; no firm D call. Germline CDR1 reads SGDLS; CDR2 reads YYNGEE. V lost 4 bases and J lost 5, with 13 bases in between. CDR3 length: 13 amino acids. CDR3 in DNA: TGTGCCAGCAGCCGGACCGAGATCCACGAGCAGTACTTC. Its protein product is CASSRTEIHEQYF.